This TCR beta chain was documented in a study of cytomegalovirus exposure and HLA in healthy donors. Comment on this clone: The identical CDR3 is also encoded by other nucleotide sequences in the sample.

The CDR3 covers 15 residues. CDR1 is MNHNY and CDR2 is SVGAGI in the germline V gene (reference sequence). The germline V and J ends were trimmed by 1 base and 1 base, with 10 bases remaining between them. PCR used 60 Vbeta primers and 13 Jbeta primers. Sequenced by immunoSEQ multiplex PCR; TCRdb stores in-frame clones only, minus some. The top ten clones hold roughly 13% of a sample with under 200,000 clones, 60% to 80% of them seen once. The TCR comes from a man aged 45 to 65 in good health and CMV-seropositive. The chain employs TRBV6-6 and TRBJ1-1; possible D gene TRBD1, 6 bases. The sequencing sample was made of PBMCs. CDR3 in DNA: TGTGCCAGCAGTTACTTGGGGGCGTCGAACACTGAAGCTTTCTTT. This sequence encodes CASSYLGASNTEAFF.